Following are 30 T cell receptor beta chains from one sample sequenced in a study of shared T cell receptors in the human thymus. Measured with immunoSEQ multiplex PCR; TCRdb has only the in-frame clones, and not every one. In the table there are hundreds of thousands of clones, around 87% of which are singletons. This same sample was also taken into another study, of human thymus T cells.

Input material: thymocytes. The receptor set was obtained from a boy under two years old with a congenital heart defect.

The chain joins TRBV28 to TRBJ2-3; 15 bases are a match to TRBD2. V shed 6 bases and J 1 base; nucleotides not matched to a gene: 14. The CDR3 is made up of 20 amino acids. Germline V gene sequence: CDR1 MDHEN, CDR2 SYDVKM. The CDR3: CASRGPLRTSGGAGTDTQYF. The CDR3 bases are TGTGCCAGCAGGGGGCCCCTTCGGACTAGCGGGGGGGCTGGCACAGATACGCAGTATTTT.

The V gene is TRBV6-4, the J gene TRBJ2-3; the match to TRBD2 covers 9 bases. Germline-derived CDR1 and CDR2 are MRHNA and SNTAGT. The CDR3 consists of 19 residues. The V gene end was trimmed by 4 bases and the J gene end by 4 bases; junction bases not matched to a gene: 18. The CDR3 DNA follows: TGTGCCAGCAGTGTTCCTTTGTACGATAGCGGGAGTGACCCAGATACGCAGTATTTT. This codes for CASSVPLYDSGSDPDTQYF.

V usage is TRBV30 and J usage is TRBJ2-3; D might be TRBD2 (6 bases). Germline V CDR1 and CDR2: GTSNPN, SVGIG (reference sequence). The CDR3 sequence is 16 residues long. V lost 0 bases and J 5 bases, leaving 18 bases between the germline ends. CDR3 coding DNA: TGTGCCTGGAGTGTACAAGGGGACCCCGGGAGAGATACGCAGTATTTT. Amino acid sequence: CAWSVQGDPGRDTQYF.

The V and J genes are TRBV29-1 and TRBJ2-7, with a tentative D call TRBD1 (6 bases). Trimming left V 4 bases short and J 3 bases short, with 19 bases between. Germline CDR1 SQVTM, CDR2 ANQGSEA. This CDR3 is 15 amino acids long. CDR3 sequence: CSVVGSGQGSYEQYF. CDR3 in DNA: TGCAGCGTTGTTGGTTCGGGTCAGGGGAGCTACGAGCAGTACTTC.

The V and J genes are TRBV15 and TRBJ2-1; 9 positions match TRBD2. The CDR3 loop spans 16 amino acids. Trimming cost V 3 bases and J 5 bases; bases outside gene matches: 8. CDR1 and CDR2 from the germline V gene are LNHNV and YYDKDF (reference sequence). In DNA form, the CDR3 reads TGTGCCACCAGCAGGAGAGCGGGAGGACCCCACAATGAGCAGTTCTTC. Its protein is CATSRRAGGPHNEQFF.

The rearrangement links TRBV7-9 to TRBJ1-6; no clear D. The V and J ends lost 7 bases and 7 bases respectively, with 14 bases between them. The length of the CDR3 is 14 residues. Germline-derived CDR1 and CDR2 are SEHNR and FQNEAQ (reference sequence). CDR3 sequence (DNA): TGTGCCAGCAAAGAGGGAACGCTGAATTCACCCCTCCACTTT. It codes for CASKEGTLNSPLHF.

The J gene is TRBJ2-2, the V gene TRBV28, with 10 positions matching TRBD1. From germline, CDR1 is MDHEN and CDR2 SYDVKM. The CDR3 runs 19 residues. With V trimmed by 3 bases and J by 4 bases, 14 bases remained unmatched. CDR3 coding DNA: TGTGCCAGCAGTTTCGGCGGGGGACAGGGGACCCCGGGCACCGGGGAGCTGTTTTTT. Translating gives CASSFGGGQGTPGTGELFF.

The rearrangement links TRBV15 to TRBJ1-2; possibly TRBD1 for D (6 bases). Germline CDR1 reads LNHNV; CDR2 reads YYDKDF (reference sequence). The CDR3 length is 18 residues. V dropped 4 bases and J dropped 1 base, with 22 bases sitting between them. The DNA for the CDR3 is TGTGCCACCAGCACGTACTCGCCCACAGGGTCCCTTAACTATGGCTACACCTTC. Translating gives CATSTYSPTGSLNYGYTF.

The chain has TRBV29-1 and TRBJ1-2; D not resolved. CDR3 length: 13 amino acids. V was pared by 2 bases and J by 4 bases, with 11 bases between. The germline CDR1 and CDR2 sequences are SQVTM and ANQGSEA. Here the CDR3 DNA reads TGCAGCGTTGAAACGGGGTCAGGCTATGGCTACACCTTC. Its translation: CSVETGSGYGYTF. Full variable domain (remainder filled in from reference TRBV29-1 and TRBJ1-2): SAVISQKPSRDICQRGTSLTIQCQVDSQVTMMFWYRQQPGQSLTLIATANQGSEATYESGFVIDKFPISRPNLTFSTLTVSNMSPEDSSIYLCSVETGSGYGYTFGSGTRLTVV.

This chain connects TRBV5-1 to TRBJ1-4, with 7 bases fitting TRBD1. J lost 8 bases, V lost 4 bases, and 5 bases had no gene match. CDR3 size: 13 residues. Germline assignment: CDR1 SGHRS and CDR2 YFSETQ. The CDR3 bases are TGCGCCAGCAGCCTATGGGACAGAGAAAAACTGTTTTTT. It specifies CASSLWDREKLFF.

DNA for the CDR3: TGTGCCAGCAGCGCCCGCCGGACAGGGGTCACTGAAGCTTTCTTT. It codes for CASSARRTGVTEAFF. V is TRBV9 and J is TRBJ1-1; TRBD1 matches at 9 bases. Unmatched junction bases numbered 7, after V lost 3 bases and J lost 4 bases. CDR1 is SGDLS, CDR2 YYNGEE, per germline. The CDR3 sequence is 15 residues long. Using reference TRBV9 and TRBJ1-1 for the parts outside the CDR3, the full variable domain is DSGVTQTPKHLITATGQRVTLRCSPRSGDLSVYWYQQSLDQGLQFLIQYYNGEERAKGNILERFSAQQFPDLHSELNLSSLELGDSALYFCASSARRTGVTEAFFGQGTRLTVV.

The chain links TRBV6-5 to TRBJ1-1; D might be TRBD1 (5 bases). Trimming shortened V by 3 bases and J by 5 bases, and 7 bases separated the two germline ends. This CDR3 spans 12 amino acids. Germline CDR1 is MNHEY and CDR2 is SVGAGI. The CDR3 sequence is CASSYGGTEAFF. The CDR3, as DNA: TGTGCCAGCAGTTATGGGGGGACTGAAGCTTTCTTT.

The chain links TRBV7-8 to TRBJ2-7; tentative D call: TRBD1 (5 bases). Looked up from germline, CDR1 is SGHVS and CDR2 is FQNEAQ. The CDR3 spans 13 residues. Trimming removed 9 bases from V and 3 bases from J, with 15 bases in between. The CDR3 DNA reads as TGTGCCAGTAGCCCGGCAGGGCACTACGAGCAGTACTTC. As protein: CASSPAGHYEQYF.

The gene calls are TRBV19 and TRBJ1-3; TRBD1 is a possible D gene (5 bases). The CDR3 runs 18 residues. V was pared by 5 bases and J by 2 bases, with 22 bases between. Germline CDR1 reads LNHDA; CDR2 reads SQIVND (reference sequence). CDR3 bases: TGTGCCAGTAGTCCGAACCCTCTCAAGACAGACCCTGGAAACACCATATATTTT. The encoded protein is CASSPNPLKTDPGNTIYF. The variable domain in full, completed from reference TRBV19 and TRBJ1-3, reads DGGITQSPKYLFRKEGQNVTLSCEQNLNHDAMYWYRQDPGQGLRLIYYSQIVNDFQKGDIAEGYSVSREKKESFPLTVTSAQKNPTAFYLCASSPNPLKTDPGNTIYFGEGSWLTVV.

This chain links TRBV10-3 with TRBJ2-1; D is possibly TRBD1 (6 bases). This CDR3 contains 15 residues. Trimming left V 6 bases short and J 4 bases short, with 16 bases between. From germline, CDR1 is ENHRY and CDR2 SYGVKD. CDR3 amino acids: CAIRGLGQIYNEQFF. CDR3 coding DNA: TGTGCCATCAGGGGCTTAGGACAGATATACAATGAGCAGTTCTTC.

The chain employs TRBV29-1 and TRBJ2-3, with TRBD2 identical over 7 bases. The CDR3 contains 19 residues. CDR1 is SQVTM and CDR2 is ANQGSEA in the germline V gene. Germline trimming cut 5 bases from V and 0 bases from J; bases unmatched to any gene: 20. The DNA for the CDR3 is TGCAGCGTTCCCGACCTAGCGGCGAGAGGGCCCAATAGCACAGATACGCAGTATTTT. Its translation: CSVPDLAARGPNSTDTQYF.

This clone was recorded only once. V and J are TRBV28 and TRBJ2-7; tentatively, D is TRBD1 (6 bases). The CDR3 has 16 amino acids. V was pared by 5 bases and J by 2 bases, with 19 bases between. Germline V lookup: CDR1 MDHEN, CDR2 SYDVKM. CDR3 sequence (DNA): TGTGCCAGCAGTCGAGGGAGAGGGGGACGGACCTACGAGCAGTACTTC. This encodes CASSRGRGGRTYEQYF.

This clone was counted only a few times. This chain connects TRBV19 to TRBJ1-2; TRBD1 matches at 10 bases. The CDR3 extends over 14 amino acids. The ends lost 5 bases at V and 3 bases at J; junction bases unmatched: 3. Germline CDR1 is LNHDA and CDR2 is SQIVND (reference sequence). The CDR3: CASSGTGEDYGYTF. CDR3 nucleotides: TGTGCCAGTAGTGGGACAGGGGAGGACTATGGCTACACCTTC.

The chain is built from TRBV4-1 and TRBJ1-1; 8 positions match TRBD1. Germline V lookup: CDR1 MGHRA, CDR2 YSYEKL. The CDR3 has 16 amino acids. J lost 1 base, V lost 1 base, and 5 bases had no gene match. CDR3 nucleotides: TGCGCCAGCAGCCAAGCCCGGGACAGGCCGAACACTGAAGCTTTCTTT. Protein product: CASSQARDRPNTEAFF.

This sequence joins TRBV15 and TRBJ2-1, with TRBD1 identical over 9 bases. CDR1 is LNHNV, CDR2 YYDKDF, per germline (reference sequence). The CDR3 length is 16 residues. Unmatched junction bases numbered 9, after V lost 5 bases and J lost 4 bases. CDR3 nucleotide sequence: TGTGCCACCAGCCTTTGGGGACAGGGAGTGTACAATGAGCAGTTCTTC. This encodes CATSLWGQGVYNEQFF.

The chain links TRBV30 to TRBJ2-1, with D possibly matching TRBD2 (6 bases). V lost 1 base and J lost 9, with 16 bases in between. From germline, CDR1 is GTSNPN and CDR2 SVGIG (reference sequence). The CDR3 is 14 residues long. The CDR3 loop is CAWSGFPSAREQFF. DNA for the CDR3: TGTGCCTGGAGTGGCTTCCCTAGCGCGCGTGAGCAGTTCTTC.

This chain connects TRBV28 to TRBJ1-4; 8 bases agree with TRBD1. The CDR3 consists of 14 residues. V trimming: 3 bases; J trimming: 5 bases; junction bases outside the gene matches: 2. Germline values: CDR1 MDHEN, CDR2 SYDVKM. The CDR3 DNA reads as TGTGCCAGCAGTTTCCGGGACAGGAATGAAAAACTGTTTTTT. Residues: CASSFRDRNEKLFF.

This chain connects TRBV4-1 to TRBJ2-7; TRBD2 agrees at 13 bases. V lost 0 bases to trimming and J lost 2 bases; unmatched junction nucleotides: 7. CDR1 and CDR2 from the germline V gene are MGHRA and YSYEKL. The CDR3 consists of 18 residues. CDR3 DNA: TGCGCCAGCAGCCAAGATTTACTAGCGGGAGGGTATCCCTACGAGCAGTACTTC. This encodes CASSQDLLAGGYPYEQYF.

This sequence joins TRBV6-4 and TRBJ2-7; unclear D gene. With 3 bases removed from V and 4 bases from J, the gap between germline ends came to 16 bases. Germline V lookup: CDR1 MRHNA, CDR2 SNTAGT. This CDR3 spans 15 amino acids. CDR3 in amino acids: CASSENGRLAYEQYF. In DNA form, the CDR3 reads TGTGCCAGCAGTGAAAACGGCAGGCTCGCGTACGAGCAGTACTTC.

The chain joins TRBV4-3 to TRBJ1-1; 9 nucleotides line up with TRBD1. CDR3 size: 15 residues. After removal of 0 bases from V and 10 bases from J, the junction contained 9 bases not matched to a gene. From germline, CDR1 is LGHNA and CDR2 YSLEER. The CDR3 protein is CASSQDSGQGFVAFF. The CDR3 coding sequence is TGCGCCAGCAGCCAAGATTCCGGACAGGGGTTTGTAGCTTTCTTT.

The chain joins TRBV27 to TRBJ2-7, with D possibly TRBD1 on 5 matching bases. The germline gives CDR1 MNHEY, CDR2 SMNVEV (reference sequence). CDR3 size: 14 residues. The V end was cut by 2 bases, the J end by 3 bases, with 11 bases between. Here the CDR3 reads CASSLHRGNYEQYF. CDR3 DNA: TGTGCCAGCAGTTTACATAGGGGCAACTACGAGCAGTACTTC.

The rearrangement uses TRBV6-6 and TRBJ1-6; 9 bases agree with TRBD1. Germline CDR1 is MNHNY and CDR2 is SVGAGI (reference sequence). The CDR3 is 16 amino acids. V shed 8 bases, J shed 7 bases, and the junction held 12 bases outside the gene matches. The CDR3 here is CASSGPGQGTNSPLHF. CDR3 bases: TGTGCCAGCTCCGGACCGGGACAGGGTACAAATTCACCCCTCCACTTT.

This clone was seen only a few times. J is TRBJ1-4 and V is TRBV4-1; a possible D gene is TRBD1 (5 bases). The V end lost 4 bases, the J end lost 7 bases, and 19 bases lay between the germline ends. Per germline, CDR1 MGHRA and CDR2 YSYEKL. This CDR3 region has 16 residues. CDR3 in amino acids: CASSPPGAGRVEKLFF. The CDR3 bases are TGCGCCAGCAGCCCCCCGGGAGCAGGGAGGGTTGAAAAACTGTTTTTT.

V and J are TRBV10-3 and TRBJ2-2; possible D gene TRBD2, 5 bases. Germline V CDR1 and CDR2: ENHRY, SYGVKD. Trimming removed 3 bases from V and 1 base from J, with 18 bases in between. The CDR3 has 18 amino acids. For the CDR3, the DNA is TGTGCCATCAGTGATTGGAGGCTTACTTCACGGAACACCGGGGAGCTGTTTTTT. This sequence encodes CAISDWRLTSRNTGELFF.

J is TRBJ2-2 and V is TRBV5-6, with TRBD1 matching 12 bases. The CDR3 is 17 residues long. The germline V gene has CDR1 SGHDT and CDR2 YYEEEE. V lost 3 bases to trimming and J lost 7 bases; unmatched junction nucleotides: 10. This CDR3 is CASSCCRDRGLVGELFF. CDR3 nucleotides: TGTGCCAGCAGCTGTTGCCGGGACAGGGGGCTGGTCGGGGAGCTGTTTTTT. The full variable domain, rest sourced from reference TRBV5-6 and TRBJ2-2, is DAGVTQSPTHLIKTRGQQVTLRCSPKSGHDTVSWYQQALGQGPQFIFQYYEEEERQRGNFPDRFSGHQFPNYSSELNVNALLLGDSALYLCASSCCRDRGLVGELFFGEGSRLTVL.